This T cell receptor (beta chain) was sequenced during a study of cytomegalovirus exposure and HLA in healthy donors. Separate from the 666-subject first cohort, the approximately 120-subject validation cohort was the one that the donors belonged to. Study-level points and caveats: Reportedly, cytomegalovirus status was diagnosed with high sensitivity and specificity. The study flagged around 160 TCR beta chains as cytomegalovirus-associated. There were a few CMV-associated chains whose specificity for CMV antigens was confirmed in vitro.

A single count supports this clone. Its specificity is not known. The V and J ends lost 0 bases and 4 bases, in that order; junction bases with no gene match: 2. The CDR3 has 15 amino acids. The germline V gene has CDR1 SGHRS and CDR2 YFSETQ. Generated by immunoSEQ multiplex PCR, the TCRdb table keeps only in-frame clones and is missing some. The repertoire includes 230,000 or so clones, about 90% of them detected once, and about 3% sits in the top ten. The J gene is TRBJ2-1, the V gene TRBV5-1; TRBD1 matches 9 bases. Specimen: PBMCs. This sequence was found in a woman under 30 in good health and CMV-seronegative. The CDR3 region is CASSLGTGVYNEQFF. The CDR3 coding sequence is TGCGCCAGCAGCTTGGGGACAGGGGTATACAATGAGCAGTTCTTC.